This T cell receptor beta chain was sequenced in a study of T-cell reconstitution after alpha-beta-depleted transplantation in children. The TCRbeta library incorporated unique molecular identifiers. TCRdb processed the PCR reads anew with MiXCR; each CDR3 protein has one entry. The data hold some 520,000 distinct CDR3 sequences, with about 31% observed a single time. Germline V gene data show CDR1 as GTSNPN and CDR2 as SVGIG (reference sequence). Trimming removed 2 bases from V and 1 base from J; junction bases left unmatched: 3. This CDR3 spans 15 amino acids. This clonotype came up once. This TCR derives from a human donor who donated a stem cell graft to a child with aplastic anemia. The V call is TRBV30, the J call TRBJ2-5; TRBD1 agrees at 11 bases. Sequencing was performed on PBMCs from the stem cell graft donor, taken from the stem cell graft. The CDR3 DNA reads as TGTGCCTGGAGTCGCGGGACAGGGGGCCAAGAGACCCAGTACTTC. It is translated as CAWSRGTGGQETQYF. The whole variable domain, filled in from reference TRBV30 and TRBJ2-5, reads SQTIHQWPATLVQPVGSPLSLECTVEGTSNPNLYWYRQAAGRGLQLLFYSVGIGQISSEVPQNLSASRPQDRQFILSSKKLLLSDSGFYLCAWSRGTGGQETQYFGPGTRLLVL.